Included here is one TCR beta chain sequence, with context. Its antigen is as yet unknown. V lost 2 bases and J lost 5, with 16 bases in between. Germline V gene data show CDR1 as GTSNPN and CDR2 as SVGIG (reference sequence). CDR3 size: 14 residues. In making TCR beta libraries, quantitative 5'-RACE with molecular barcodes was used. TCRdb itself ran the 5' RACE reads through MiXCR, one entry per CDR3 protein. Of roughly 180,000 distinct CDR3 sequences listed, roughly 10% are singletons. The data originate from a study of CD8 T cells in ankylosing spondylitis. Study results and limitations: What appeared characteristic of ankylosing spondylitis blood was a TCR beta motif of under 10 highly homologous variants.

The origin of this receptor is a female donor with ankylosing spondylitis or in good health (not recorded which). The chain joins TRBV30 to TRBJ2-7, with a weak D call TRBD2 (5 bases). The sequenced sample was blood, either unsorted or a sorted T cell fraction (not recorded which). The CDR3 bases are TGTGCCTGGAGTTCCGGTCAGGCCGGGGACGAGCAGTACTTC. Protein product: CAWSSGQAGDEQYF.